The clone carrying this T cell receptor (beta chain) was recorded only once. Noted treatment: roughly 19 received Ad26.COV2.S at low or high dose, single or two shots; about 5 received placebo; per-sample allocation not given. Sampling took place 63 days after the first vaccine or placebo injection. Repertoires were generated with immunoSEQ multiplex PCR, while TCRdb's copy carries only in-frame clones and drops some. Seen here are a few hundred thousand clones, around 82% observed once, and the top ten hold approximately 7.8%. The record originates from a study of Ad26.COV2.S vaccination and SARS-CoV-2 variants. Germline CDR1 and CDR2: KGHSH and LQKENI. With V trimmed by 1 base and J by 6 bases, 5 bases remained unmatched. The CDR3 contains 15 residues.

The V call is TRBV18, the J call TRBJ2-2; 7 positions match TRBD1. This TCR was recovered from a person aged 18-65 years who received the Ad26.COV2.S COVID-19 vaccine or a placebo. This sample comprised peripheral blood, obtained in a trial of Ad26.COV2.S vaccine versus placebo. DNA for the CDR3: TGTGCCAGCTCACCACAGGGGGCGCAGGCCGGGGAGCTGTTTTTT. Its protein product is CASSPQGAQAGELFF.